Below are 23 T cell receptor beta chains sequenced from a single sample in a study of T cells in Graves' hyperthyroidism and ophthalmopathy. From RNA transcripts, TCR beta CDR3 regions were amplified. The study used the HTBI primer set for a first-round RT-PCR of the TCR CDR3. In TCRdb, the multiplex PCR reads were re-called with MiXCR into one record per CDR3 protein. The data show around 300,000 distinct CDR3 sequences, approximately 15% seen once. Sequenced input: blood. Receptors originate from a woman aged 40-49 years with Graves' hyperthyroidism.

This clonotype has ten or more counts. This sequence joins TRBV6-6 and TRBJ1-5; 9 nucleotides align to TRBD1. The CDR3 sequence is 20 residues long. CDR1 and CDR2 from the germline V gene are MNHNY and SVGAGI (reference sequence). V trimming: 2 bases; J trimming: 0 bases; junction bases outside the gene matches: 14. The CDR3 is CASSYRPGQGNWYSNQPQHF. Written as DNA, the CDR3 is TGTGCCAGCAGTTACCGTCCGGGACAGGGAAATTGGTATAGCAATCAGCCCCAGCATTTT.

This clonotype was seen many times. This chain joins TRBV20-1 and TRBJ2-1, with 11 positions matching TRBD2. Losses at the gene ends were 3 bases for V and 12 bases for J; bases not matched to a gene: 19. The CDR3 has 17 residues. CDR1 DFQATT and CDR2 SNEGSKA come from the germline V gene (reference sequence). The CDR3: CSARIDIGLAGTGPQFF. The DNA of the CDR3 is TGCAGTGCTAGGATAGATATAGGACTAGCGGGCACGGGGCCGCAGTTCTTC.

This clonotype has ten or more counts. The chain uses TRBV12-3 or TRBV12-4 and TRBJ2-3; 11 bases are a match to TRBD2. The trim removed 7 bases at V and 6 bases at J, leaving 9 bases unmatched. This CDR3 has 15 residues. Here the CDR3 DNA reads TGTGCCAGCACAATAGCGGGAGGGTCTGGGGATACGCAGTATTTT. This translates into CASTIAGGSGDTQYF.

This clonotype has at least ten counts. The V and J genes are TRBV28 and TRBJ2-7; TRBD1 agrees at 9 bases. The CDR3 length is 16 residues. V shed 6 bases, J shed 2 bases, and the junction held 11 bases outside the gene matches. Per germline, CDR1 MDHEN and CDR2 SYDVKM. CDR3 in DNA: TGTGCCAGCAGCCCCTCCTGGGACAGGGCGCCCTACGAGCAGTACTTC. Translation gives CASSPSWDRAPYEQYF. The complete variable domain, with remaining parts taken from reference TRBV28 and TRBJ2-7, reads DVKVTQSSRYLVKRTGEKVFLECVQDMDHENMFWYRQDPGLGLRLIYFSYDVKMKEKGDIPEGYSVSREKKERFSLILESASTNQTSMYLCASSPSWDRAPYEQYFGPGTRLTVT.

The rearrangement joins TRBV5-1 to TRBJ2-1; D is unresolved. V was shortened by 4 bases and J by 3 bases, with 5 bases between the two germline ends. The CDR3 length is 12 residues. Per germline, CDR1 SGHRS and CDR2 YFSETQ. CDR3 bases: TGCGCCAGCAGCACAAACTACAATGAGCAGTTCTTC. Protein: CASSTNYNEQFF. Together with reference TRBV5-1 and TRBJ2-1, the CDR3 gives the full variable domain: KAGVTQTPRYLIKTRGQQVTLSCSPISGHRSVSWYQQTPGQGLQFLFEYFSETQRNKGNFPGRFSGRQFSNSRSEMNVSTLELGDSALYLCASSTNYNEQFFGPGTRLTVL.

This clonotype was detected many times. This chain joins TRBV6-1 and TRBJ2-2, with 15 bases fitting TRBD2. Unmatched junction bases numbered 6, after V lost 6 bases and J lost 4 bases. CDR3 length: 17 residues. CDR1 MNHNS and CDR2 SASEGT come from the germline V gene. CDR3 residues: CASSGLAGGHFTGELFF. For the CDR3, the DNA is TGTGCCAGCAGCGGACTAGCGGGAGGGCATTTCACCGGGGAGCTGTTTTTT.

V gene TRBV7-2 combines with J gene TRBJ2-1; D may match TRBD1 or TRBD2 (5 bases each). From germline, CDR1 is SGHTA and CDR2 FQGNSA. This CDR3 is 17 amino acids long. Trimming stripped 3 bases from V and 9 bases from J, with 24 bases between. CDR3 protein: CASSFRRVGFLGGEQFF. DNA for the CDR3: TGTGCCAGCAGCTTTCGGCGGGTAGGATTCCTTGGGGGTGAGCAGTTCTTC.

Concerning this clonotype: At one end, the junction sequence differs from germline, possibly due to a read error. This chain links TRBV28 with TRBJ2-3; D gene unclear. The CDR3 consists of 15 residues. Germline CDR1 reads MDHEN; CDR2 reads SYDVKM. The CDR3 nucleotides read TGTGCCGGCAGTTTAAGGGCAGTTAGCACAGATACGCAGTATTTT. Its translation: CAGSLRAVSTDTQYF.

This chain joins TRBV7-9 and TRBJ2-7, with D perhaps TRBD2 (5 bases). The CDR3 is made up of 14 amino acids. Germline CDR1 SEHNR, CDR2 FQNEAQ (reference sequence). V lost 4 bases and J 1 base, leaving 11 bases between the germline ends. The CDR3 loop reads CASSSTGMSYEQYF. The CDR3 nucleotides read TGTGCCAGCAGCTCAACCGGGATGTCCTACGAGCAGTACTTC. Together with reference TRBV7-9 and TRBJ2-7, the CDR3 gives the full variable domain: DTGVSQNPRHKITKRGQNVTFRCDPISEHNRLYWYRQTLGQGPEFLTYFQNEAQLEKSRLLSDRFSAERPKGSFSTLEIQRTEQGDSAMYLCASSSTGMSYEQYFGPGTRLTVT.

The sample holds many counts of this clonotype. V and J are TRBV3-1 and TRBJ2-7; 14 bases map to TRBD2. V lost 5 bases and J lost 5; bases outside the gene matches: 8. Germline lookup yields CDR1 LGHDT and CDR2 YNNKEL (reference sequence). The CDR3 has 16 residues. CDR3: CASSKTSGRAGDEQYF. CDR3 nucleotide sequence: TGTGCCAGCAGCAAGACTAGCGGGAGGGCAGGGGACGAGCAGTACTTC.

This chain links TRBV6-5 with TRBJ2-7; possible D gene TRBD1, 6 bases. Trimming took off 2 bases at V and 2 bases at J, with 13 bases between the two ends. Per the germline V gene, CDR1 is MNHEY and CDR2 is SVGAGI. The CDR3 runs 15 residues. The CDR3 region is CASSYAAGDPYEQYF. The CDR3 DNA reads TGTGCCAGCAGTTACGCGGCAGGGGATCCCTACGAGCAGTACTTC.

This clonotype has ten or more counts. The chain joins TRBV27 to TRBJ2-1; the match to TRBD2 covers 8 bases. CDR1 is MNHEY and CDR2 is SMNVEV in the germline V gene (reference sequence). The CDR3 totals 16 residues. Unmatched junction bases numbered 9, after V lost 4 bases and J lost 4 bases. The CDR3 DNA follows: TGTGCCAGCAGTTCTATCAGCGGGGGTACATACAATGAGCAGTTCTTC. Translated: CASSSISGGTYNEQFF.

This clonotype was recorded many times. The chain recombines TRBV20-1 with TRBJ2-5, with TRBD2 identical over 7 bases. In germline, CDR1 is DFQATT, CDR2 SNEGSKA (reference sequence). The CDR3 loop spans 12 amino acids. V lost 5 bases, J lost 4 bases, and 4 bases stayed unmatched. The chain's CDR3 is CSAWGGRETQYF. CDR3 DNA sequence: TGCAGTGCTTGGGGGGGAAGAGAGACCCAGTACTTC.

The table lists this clonotype with many counts. The V call is TRBV20-1, the J call TRBJ2-7, with D unresolved. Per the germline V gene, CDR1 is DFQATT and CDR2 is SNEGSKA (reference sequence). The CDR3 is made up of 12 amino acids. V dropped 4 bases and J dropped 5 bases, with 12 bases sitting between them. In DNA form, the CDR3 reads TGCAGTGCTAAGGAATTGTTCGACGAGCAGTACTTC. Translating it yields CSAKELFDEQYF.

This clonotype was detected ten times or more. The chain recombines TRBV7-8 with TRBJ2-1, with unresolved D. CDR1 is SGHVS and CDR2 is FQNEAQ in the germline V gene. V was pared by 0 bases and J by 10 bases, with 7 bases between. CDR3 size: 12 residues. CDR3 region: CASSLAVTEQFF. The CDR3 DNA reads TGTGCCAGCAGCTTAGCCGTAACGGAGCAGTTCTTC.

In this sample, this clonotype turned up many times. The V gene is TRBV7-2, the J gene TRBJ2-1; D gene ambiguous. Germline V gives CDR1 SGHTA, CDR2 FQGNSA. This CDR3 has 14 amino acids. Trimming cost V 3 bases and J 2 bases, with 8 bases left between them. Written as DNA, the CDR3 is TGTGCCAGCAGCTTCTCTAGTCCCTACAATGAGCAGTTCTTC. Translated, it gives CASSFSSPYNEQFF.

This clonotype showed up many times. The V gene is TRBV30, the J gene TRBJ2-3; D unclear. Trimming removed 0 bases from V and 4 bases from J, with 14 bases in between. Germline V gene lookup returns CDR1 GTSNPN and CDR2 SVGIG (reference sequence). The CDR3 is 15 residues long. The CDR3 nucleotides are TGTGCCTGGAGTGTATCAGGTCGTCAGGCAGATACGCAGTATTTT. Amino acid sequence: CAWSVSGRQADTQYF.

This clonotype was seen a handful of times. V is TRBV29-1 and J is TRBJ2-1; the D gene is possibly TRBD2 (6 bases). The CDR3 consists of 13 residues. V lost 3 bases to trimming and J lost 2 bases, with 8 bases between them. The germline CDR1 and CDR2 sequences are SQVTM and ANQGSEA. The CDR3 is CSVDPSAYNEQFF. As DNA, the CDR3 is TGCAGCGTTGATCCTAGCGCCTACAATGAGCAGTTCTTC.

This clonotype was picked up many times. J is TRBJ1-3 and V is TRBV19; D is undetermined. The CDR3 is made up of 14 amino acids. Per the germline V gene, CDR1 is LNHDA and CDR2 is SQIVND (reference sequence). Trimming shortened V by 3 bases and J by 1 base, and 7 bases separated the two germline ends. CDR3 sequence: CASSISISGNTIYF. CDR3 sequence (DNA): TGTGCCAGTAGTATTTCGATTTCTGGAAACACCATATATTTT.

This clonotype was seen repeatedly, ten times or more. The V call is TRBV20-1, the J call TRBJ2-5; possibly TRBD1 for D (6 bases). V lost 5 bases and J 2 bases, leaving 12 bases between the germline ends. CDR1 and CDR2 (germline): DFQATT, SNEGSKA (reference sequence). The CDR3 runs 13 residues. CDR3 region: CSAGSDRQETQYF. For the CDR3, the DNA is TGCAGTGCTGGGTCGGACAGACAAGAGACCCAGTACTTC.

This clonotype was seen only a few times. V and J are TRBV24-1 and TRBJ2-7; TRBD1 aligns across 11 bases. CDR1 and CDR2 (germline): KGHDR, SFDVKD. This CDR3 region has 14 residues. The trim removed 4 bases at V and 4 bases at J, leaving 2 bases unmatched. The CDR3 loop reads CATSDGQGAYEQYF. As DNA, the CDR3 is TGTGCCACCAGTGACGGACAGGGGGCTTACGAGCAGTACTTC.

This clonotype was detected ten times or more. The chain joins TRBV11-3 to TRBJ2-3, with a tentative D call TRBD2 (5 bases). Looked up from germline, CDR1 is SGHNT and CDR2 is YENEEA. The CDR3 has 14 amino acids. V lost 5 bases and J 6 bases, leaving 15 bases between the germline ends. The CDR3 DNA sequence: TGTGCCAGCAGCCCTTTCGGGGATGAGGATACGCAGTATTTT. Protein: CASSPFGDEDTQYF.

This clonotype was observed at least ten times. This chain links TRBV6-5 with TRBJ2-3; no clear D gene. CDR1 and CDR2 from the germline V gene are MNHEY and SVGAGI. Trimming left V 2 bases short and J 0 bases short, with 9 bases between. CDR3 size: 15 residues. DNA for the CDR3: TGTGCCAGCAGTTACGCCTTGACTAGCACAGATACGCAGTATTTT. Protein sequence: CASSYALTSTDTQYF.